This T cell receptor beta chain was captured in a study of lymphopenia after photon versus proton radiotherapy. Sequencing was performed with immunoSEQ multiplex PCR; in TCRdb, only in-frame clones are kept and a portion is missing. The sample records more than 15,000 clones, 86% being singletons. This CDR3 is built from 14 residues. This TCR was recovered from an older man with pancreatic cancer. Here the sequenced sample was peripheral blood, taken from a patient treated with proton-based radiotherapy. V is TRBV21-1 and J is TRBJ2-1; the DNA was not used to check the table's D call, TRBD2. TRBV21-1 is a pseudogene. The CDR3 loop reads CASSRYYSYNEQFF. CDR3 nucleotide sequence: TGTGCCAGCAGCAGATACTACTCCTACAATGAGCAGTTCTTC.